This T cell receptor beta chain was documented in a study of cytomegalovirus exposure and HLA in healthy donors. Study observations and caveats: In a later analysis, the majority of CMV-associated beta chains seemingly showed HLA restriction. Sequencing likely generated an artifact that appeared as a cluster of highly shared sequence variants. A few V segments could not be told apart, such as TRBV6-2 and TRBV6-3, and were left out. A later analysis, which compared TCR beta chains of equal frequency, found the HLA-associated ones more clonally expanded.

About this clone: The antigen is unknown. An end of the junction differs from the germline gene, which may be a read error.

Germline CDR1 is SGHVS and CDR2 is FNYEAQ. CDR3 length equals 14 residues. The study ran its PCR with 60 Vbeta and 13 Jbeta primers. Assay: immunoSEQ multiplex PCR; the TCRdb copy retains only in-frame clones and omits some. The sample has about 67,000 clones; more than 80% are singletons. This chain connects TRBV7-6 to TRBJ1-1, with a possible D match to TRBD1 (6 bases). Sequencing used PBMCs. This clonotype was sampled from a woman between 25 and 40 years old in good health and CMV-seronegative. CDR3 sequence reads: CASSLENWGGQPIF. As DNA, the CDR3 is TGTGCCAGCAGCTTAGAGAATTGGGGGGGCCAGCCCATCTTT.